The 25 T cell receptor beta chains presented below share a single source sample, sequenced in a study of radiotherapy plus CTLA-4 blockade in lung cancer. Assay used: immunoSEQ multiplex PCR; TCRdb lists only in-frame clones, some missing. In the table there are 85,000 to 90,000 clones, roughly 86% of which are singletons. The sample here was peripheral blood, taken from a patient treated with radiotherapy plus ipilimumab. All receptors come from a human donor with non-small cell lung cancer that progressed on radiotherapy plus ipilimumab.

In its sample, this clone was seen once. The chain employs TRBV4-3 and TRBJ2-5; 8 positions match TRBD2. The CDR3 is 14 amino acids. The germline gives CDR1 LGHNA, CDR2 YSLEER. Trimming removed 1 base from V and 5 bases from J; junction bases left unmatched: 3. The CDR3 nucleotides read TGCGCCAGCAGCCAAGCGGGACTAGTGGAGACCCAGTACTTC. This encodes CASSQAGLVETQYF.

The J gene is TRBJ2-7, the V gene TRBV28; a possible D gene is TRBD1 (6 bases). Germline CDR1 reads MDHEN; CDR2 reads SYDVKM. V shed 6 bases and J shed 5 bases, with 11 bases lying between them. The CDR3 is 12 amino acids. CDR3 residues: CASSAHRDEQYF. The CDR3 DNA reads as TGTGCCAGCAGCGCTCACAGGGACGAGCAGTACTTC.

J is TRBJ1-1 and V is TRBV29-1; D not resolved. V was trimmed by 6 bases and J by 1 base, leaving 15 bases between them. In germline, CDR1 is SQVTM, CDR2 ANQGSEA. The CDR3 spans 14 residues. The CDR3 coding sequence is TGCAGCGTGGGGTTCGACATACCGAACACTGAAGCTTTCTTT. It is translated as CSVGFDIPNTEAFF.

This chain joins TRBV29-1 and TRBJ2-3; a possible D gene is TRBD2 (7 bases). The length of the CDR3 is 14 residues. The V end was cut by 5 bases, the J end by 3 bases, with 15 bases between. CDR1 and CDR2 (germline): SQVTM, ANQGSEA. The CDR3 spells CSVRRGGETDTQYF. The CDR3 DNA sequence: TGCAGCGTTAGAAGGGGGGGCGAGACAGATACGCAGTATTTT.

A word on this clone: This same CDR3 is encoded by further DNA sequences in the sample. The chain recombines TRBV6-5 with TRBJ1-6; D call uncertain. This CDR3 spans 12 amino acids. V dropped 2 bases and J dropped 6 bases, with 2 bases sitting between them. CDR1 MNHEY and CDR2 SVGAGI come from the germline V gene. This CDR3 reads CASSYPNSPLHF. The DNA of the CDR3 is TGTGCCAGCAGTTACCCTAATTCACCCCTCCACTTT.

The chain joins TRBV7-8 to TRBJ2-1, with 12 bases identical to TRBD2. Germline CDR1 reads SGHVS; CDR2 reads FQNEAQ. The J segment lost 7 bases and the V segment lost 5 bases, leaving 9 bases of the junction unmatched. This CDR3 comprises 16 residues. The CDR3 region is CASSPGRTSGKNEQFF. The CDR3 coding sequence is TGTGCCAGCAGCCCCGGTCGGACTAGCGGGAAGAATGAGCAGTTCTTC.

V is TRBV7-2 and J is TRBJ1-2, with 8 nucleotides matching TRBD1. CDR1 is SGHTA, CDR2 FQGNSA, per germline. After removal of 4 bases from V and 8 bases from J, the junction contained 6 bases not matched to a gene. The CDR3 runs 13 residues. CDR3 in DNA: TGTGCCAGCAGCTCCCAGGGACAGGTCGGCTACACCTTC. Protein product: CASSSQGQVGYTF.

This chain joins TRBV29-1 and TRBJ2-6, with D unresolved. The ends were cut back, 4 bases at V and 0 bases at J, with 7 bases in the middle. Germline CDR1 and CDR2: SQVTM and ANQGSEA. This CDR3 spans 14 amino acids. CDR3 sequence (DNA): TGCAGCGTTGGTGGTTACTCTGGGGCCAACGTCCTGACTTTC. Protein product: CSVGGYSGANVLTF.

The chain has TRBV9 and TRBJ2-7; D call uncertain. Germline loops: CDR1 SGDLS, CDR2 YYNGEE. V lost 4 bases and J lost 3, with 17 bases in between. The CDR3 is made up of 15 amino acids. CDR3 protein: CASSRTLDGIYEQYF. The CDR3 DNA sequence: TGTGCCAGCAGCCGTACTCTTGACGGTATCTACGAGCAGTACTTC. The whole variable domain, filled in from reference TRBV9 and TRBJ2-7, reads DSGVTQTPKHLITATGQRVTLRCSPRSGDLSVYWYQQSLDQGLQFLIQYYNGEERAKGNILERFSAQQFPDLHSELNLSSLELGDSALYFCASSRTLDGIYEQYFGPGTRLTVT.

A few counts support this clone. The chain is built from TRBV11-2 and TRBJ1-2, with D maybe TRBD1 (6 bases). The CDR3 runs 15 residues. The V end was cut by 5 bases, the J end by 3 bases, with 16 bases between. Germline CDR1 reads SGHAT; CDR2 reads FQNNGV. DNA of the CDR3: TGTGCCAGCAGCCCGGAGGACAGAGTCTACTATGGCTACACCTTC. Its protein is CASSPEDRVYYGYTF.

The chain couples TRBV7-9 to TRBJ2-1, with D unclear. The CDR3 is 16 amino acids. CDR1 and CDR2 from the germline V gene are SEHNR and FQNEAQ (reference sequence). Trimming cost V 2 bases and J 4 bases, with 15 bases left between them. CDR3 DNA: TGTGCCAGCAGCTTAAGGGTCGGAACCCCGTACAATGAGCAGTTCTTC. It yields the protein CASSLRVGTPYNEQFF.

CDR3 nucleotide sequence: TGCGCCAGCAGTCAATCGAGGACGGATGGTCATGTAGGGGAGCTGTTTTTT. It encodes CASSQSRTDGHVGELFF. This chain uses TRBV23-1 with TRBJ2-2; D unresolved. TRBV23-1 is assigned to the ORF class and has an uncertain function. V lost 0 bases and J lost 8, with 19 bases in between. This CDR3 spans 17 amino acids.

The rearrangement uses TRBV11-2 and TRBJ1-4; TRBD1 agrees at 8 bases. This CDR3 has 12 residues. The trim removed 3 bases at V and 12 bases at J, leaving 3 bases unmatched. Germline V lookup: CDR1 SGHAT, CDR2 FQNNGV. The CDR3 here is CASSFQQGELFF. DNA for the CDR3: TGTGCCAGCAGCTTCCAACAGGGGGAACTGTTTTTT.

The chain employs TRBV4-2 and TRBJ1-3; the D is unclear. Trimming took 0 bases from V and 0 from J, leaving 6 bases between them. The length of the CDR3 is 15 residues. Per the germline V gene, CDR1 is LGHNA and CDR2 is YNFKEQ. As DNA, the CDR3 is TGTGCCAGCAGCCAAGACATAAGCTCTGGAAACACCATATATTTT. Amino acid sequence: CASSQDISSGNTIYF.

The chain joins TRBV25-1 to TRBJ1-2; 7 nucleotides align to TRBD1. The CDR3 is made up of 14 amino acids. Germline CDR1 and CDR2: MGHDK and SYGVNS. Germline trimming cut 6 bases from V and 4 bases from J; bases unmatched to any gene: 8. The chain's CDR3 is CASSDRARVYGYTF. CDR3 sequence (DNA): TGTGCCAGCAGCGACAGGGCCAGGGTCTATGGCTACACCTTC.

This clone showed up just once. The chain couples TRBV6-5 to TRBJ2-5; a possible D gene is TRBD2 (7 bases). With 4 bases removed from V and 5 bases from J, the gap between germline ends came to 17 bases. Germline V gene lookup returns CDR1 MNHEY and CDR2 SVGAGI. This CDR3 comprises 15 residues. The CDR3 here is CASSLGGRVKETQYF. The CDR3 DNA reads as TGTGCCAGCAGTTTAGGGGGGAGGGTCAAGGAGACCCAGTACTTC.

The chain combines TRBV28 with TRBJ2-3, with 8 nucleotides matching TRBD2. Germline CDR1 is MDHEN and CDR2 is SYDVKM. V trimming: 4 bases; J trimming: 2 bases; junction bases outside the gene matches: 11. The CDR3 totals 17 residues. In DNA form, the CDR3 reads TGTGCCAGCAGTTCCCCGTGGGTTAGCGGGAACACAGATACGCAGTATTTT. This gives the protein CASSSPWVSGNTDTQYF.

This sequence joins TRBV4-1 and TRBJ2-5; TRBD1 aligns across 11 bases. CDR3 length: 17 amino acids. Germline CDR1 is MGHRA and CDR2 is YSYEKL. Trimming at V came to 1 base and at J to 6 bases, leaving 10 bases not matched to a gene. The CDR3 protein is CASSQVGTGGVQKTQYF. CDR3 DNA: TGCGCCAGCAGCCAAGTAGGGACAGGGGGTGTGCAAAAGACCCAGTACTTC.

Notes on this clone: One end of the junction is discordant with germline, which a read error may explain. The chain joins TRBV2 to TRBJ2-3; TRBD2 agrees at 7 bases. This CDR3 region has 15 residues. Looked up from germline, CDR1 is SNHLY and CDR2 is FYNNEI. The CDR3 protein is CASSEGPGGSNTQYF. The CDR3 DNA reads TGTGCCAGCAGCGAAGGGCCCGGCGGGAGCAATACGCAGTATTTT.

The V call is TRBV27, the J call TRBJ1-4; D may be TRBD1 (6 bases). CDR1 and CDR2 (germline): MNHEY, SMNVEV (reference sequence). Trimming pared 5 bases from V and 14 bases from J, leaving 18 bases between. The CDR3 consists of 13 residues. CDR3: CASSPFRGGALFF. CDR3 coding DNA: TGTGCCAGCAGTCCATTTCGAGGGGGTGCGCTGTTTTTT.

Here the CDR3 DNA reads TGCGCCAGCAGCTTGTTACAGGGTGGCACTGAAGCTTTCTTT. Its translation: CASSLLQGGTEAFF. V gene TRBV5-1 combines with J gene TRBJ1-1, with TRBD1 as a possible D gene (6 bases). Looked up from germline, CDR1 is SGHRS and CDR2 is YFSETQ. Trimming cost V 1 base and J 4 bases, with 11 bases left between them. This CDR3 contains 14 residues.

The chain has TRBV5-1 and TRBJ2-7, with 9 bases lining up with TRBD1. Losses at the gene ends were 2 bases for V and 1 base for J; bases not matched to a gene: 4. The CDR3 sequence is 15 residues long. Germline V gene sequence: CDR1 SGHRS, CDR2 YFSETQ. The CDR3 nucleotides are TGCGCCAGCAGCTTTGGTGGGACAGGGTCCTACGAGCAGTACTTC. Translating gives CASSFGGTGSYEQYF. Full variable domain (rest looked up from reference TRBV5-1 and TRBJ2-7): KAGVTQTPRYLIKTRGQQVTLSCSPISGHRSVSWYQQTPGQGLQFLFEYFSETQRNKGNFPGRFSGRQFSNSRSEMNVSTLELGDSALYLCASSFGGTGSYEQYFGPGTRLTVT.

The CDR3 region is CASSQGATNEKLFF. The CDR3 DNA reads as TGTGCCAGCAGTCAGGGTGCAACTAATGAAAAACTGTTTTTT. The V call is TRBV28, the J call TRBJ1-4; possibly TRBD1 for D (5 bases). The length of the CDR3 is 14 residues. Looked up from germline, CDR1 is MDHEN and CDR2 is SYDVKM. Trimming took 5 bases from V and 0 from J, leaving 7 bases between them.

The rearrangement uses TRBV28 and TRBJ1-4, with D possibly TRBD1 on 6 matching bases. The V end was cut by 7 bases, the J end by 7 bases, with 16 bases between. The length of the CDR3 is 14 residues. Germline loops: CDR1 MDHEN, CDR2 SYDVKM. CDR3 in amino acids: CASKLRGALEKLFF. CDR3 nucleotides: TGTGCCAGCAAATTAAGGGGGGCCCTTGAAAAACTGTTTTTT.

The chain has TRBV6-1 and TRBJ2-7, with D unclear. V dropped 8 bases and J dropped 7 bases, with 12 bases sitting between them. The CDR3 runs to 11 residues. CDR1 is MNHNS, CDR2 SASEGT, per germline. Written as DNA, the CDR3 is TGTGCCAGCTGCTCCAGCCAAGAGCAGTACTTC. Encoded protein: CASCSSQEQYF.